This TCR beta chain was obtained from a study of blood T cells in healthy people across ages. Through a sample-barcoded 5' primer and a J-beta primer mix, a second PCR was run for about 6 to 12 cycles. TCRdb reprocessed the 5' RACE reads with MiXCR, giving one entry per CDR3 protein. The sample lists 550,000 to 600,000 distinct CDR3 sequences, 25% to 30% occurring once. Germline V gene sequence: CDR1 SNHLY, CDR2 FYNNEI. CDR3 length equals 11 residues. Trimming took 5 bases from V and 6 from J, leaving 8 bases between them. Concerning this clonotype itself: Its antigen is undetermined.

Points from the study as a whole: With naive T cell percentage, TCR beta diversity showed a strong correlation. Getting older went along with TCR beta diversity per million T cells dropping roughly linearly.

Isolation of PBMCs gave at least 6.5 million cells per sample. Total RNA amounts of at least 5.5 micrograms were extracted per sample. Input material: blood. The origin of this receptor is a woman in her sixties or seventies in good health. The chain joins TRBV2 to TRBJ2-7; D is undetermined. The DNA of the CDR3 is TGTGCCAGCAGTCTCTATCGCGAGCAGTACTTC. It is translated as CASSLYREQYF.